Listed below are T cell receptor beta chains from one sample, sequenced in a study of blood T cells in healthy people across ages. A single record per CDR3 protein comes from TCRdb applying MiXCR to the 5' RACE reads. The sample carries about 1.4 million distinct CDR3 sequences, approximately 60% recorded once. The sample was blood. The source is a man aged 18 to 30 in good health. CDR3s include the opening cysteine and the closing phenylalanine or tryptophan. Each record gives: clone size, V gene, J gene, D gene, CDR3 protein, CDR3 DNA. The D gene is left open where the match is weak. Some rows have no size entry. The others give once, few or many, or a class for an expanded clone.

abundance: NA
v_gene: TRBV6-6
j_gene: TRBJ1-1
d_gene: NA
CDR3aa: CASSYSKAEGNTEAFF
CDR3nt: TGTGCCAGCAGTTACTCGAAGGCCGAGGGGAACACTGAAGCTTTCTTT

abundance: NA
v_gene: TRBV4-2
j_gene: TRBJ2-5
d_gene: TRBD1
CDR3aa: CASQGVKETQYF
CDR3nt: TGTGCCAGCCAGGGGGTCAAAGAGACCCAGTACTTC

abundance: NA
v_gene: TRBV7-2
j_gene: TRBJ2-7
d_gene: NA
CDR3aa: CASSSQIGGSYEQYF
CDR3nt: TGTGCCAGCAGCTCGCAGATCGGGGGCTCCTACGAGCAGTACTTC

abundance: NA
v_gene: TRBV4-1
j_gene: TRBJ1-2
d_gene: NA
CDR3aa: CASSQGIEYGYTF
CDR3nt: TGCGCCAGCAGCCAAGGGATTGAATATGGCTACACCTTC

abundance: NA
v_gene: TRBV3-1
j_gene: TRBJ1-1
d_gene: NA
CDR3aa: CASSPPPGRDAFF
CDR3nt: TGTGCCAGCAGCCCCCCTCCAGGGAGGGATGCTTTCTTT

abundance: few
v_gene: TRBV6-5
j_gene: TRBJ2-1
d_gene: TRBD2
CDR3aa: CASSYSSPGGLMSSYNEQFF
CDR3nt: TGTGCCAGCAGTTACTCTTCTCCGGGAGGGCTAATGAGCTCCTACAATGAGCAGTTCTTC

abundance: NA
v_gene: TRBV28
j_gene: TRBJ2-7
d_gene: NA
CDR3aa: CATQSTYEQYF
CDR3nt: TGTGCCACACAATCAACCTACGAGCAGTACTTC

abundance: once
v_gene: TRBV7-2
j_gene: TRBJ2-1
d_gene: NA
CDR3aa: CASSLPQAHTLSYNEQFF
CDR3nt: TGTGCCAGCAGCTTGCCCCAAGCTCACACCCTCTCCTACAATGAGCAGTTCTTC

abundance: few
v_gene: TRBV9
j_gene: TRBJ2-7
d_gene: NA
CDR3aa: CASSGIGSYEQYF
CDR3nt: TGTGCCAGCAGCGGGATTGGCTCCTACGAGCAGTACTTC

abundance: few
v_gene: TRBV7-2
j_gene: TRBJ2-7
d_gene: NA
CDR3aa: CASSLVGRNYEQYF
CDR3nt: TGTGCCAGCAGCTTAGTGGGACGGAACTACGAGCAGTACTTC

abundance: NA
v_gene: TRBV10-3
j_gene: TRBJ2-1
d_gene: NA
CDR3aa: CAISAPRGDRPYNEQFF
CDR3nt: TGTGCCATCAGTGCCCCCCGAGGAGATCGGCCCTACAATGAGCAGTTCTTC

abundance: NA
v_gene: TRBV12-3/TRBV12-4
j_gene: TRBJ1-2
d_gene: NA
CDR3aa: CASSSQGSRYGYTF
CDR3nt: TGTGCCAGCAGTTCCCAGGGGTCGCGTTATGGCTACACCTTC

abundance: NA
v_gene: TRBV15
j_gene: TRBJ1-2
d_gene: NA
CDR3aa: CATSRDRGTRTDYGYTF
CDR3nt: TGTGCCACCAGCAGAGATCGGGGCACAAGAACAGACTATGGCTACACCTTC

abundance: once
v_gene: TRBV28
j_gene: TRBJ1-2
d_gene: NA
CDR3aa: CASSPMGGREGYGYTF
CDR3nt: TGTGCCAGCAGCCCTATGGGGGGCAGGGAAGGGTATGGCTACACCTTC

abundance: NA
v_gene: TRBV14
j_gene: TRBJ2-5
d_gene: TRBD1
CDR3aa: CASSHTTGAWGETQYF
CDR3nt: TGTGCCAGCAGCCATACCACAGGGGCGTGGGGGGAGACCCAGTACTTC

abundance: NA
v_gene: TRBV6-2/TRBV6-3
j_gene: TRBJ2-3
d_gene: NA
CDR3aa: CASSYSFRDPDTQYF
CDR3nt: TGTGCCAGCAGTTACTCGTTCAGGGATCCGGATACGCAGTATTTT

abundance: few
v_gene: TRBV6-2/TRBV6-3
j_gene: TRBJ1-5
d_gene: NA
CDR3aa: CASSLGQTRQPQHF
CDR3nt: TGTGCCAGCAGCCTGGGACAAACTCGCCAGCCCCAGCATTTT

abundance: NA
v_gene: TRBV11-2
j_gene: TRBJ2-1
d_gene: NA
CDR3aa: CASSSMWEQFF
CDR3nt: TGTGCCAGCAGTTCCATGTGGGAGCAGTTCTTC

abundance: NA
v_gene: TRBV6-6
j_gene: TRBJ1-2
d_gene: NA
CDR3aa: CASSSLSNYGYTF
CDR3nt: TGTGCCAGCAGTTCCTTATCCAACTATGGCTACACCTTC

abundance: few
v_gene: TRBV6-5
j_gene: TRBJ1-2
d_gene: NA
CDR3aa: CASSFTLENGYTF
CDR3nt: TGTGCCAGCAGTTTCACTCTTGAAAACGGCTACACCTTC

abundance: NA
v_gene: TRBV7-9
j_gene: TRBJ2-5
d_gene: TRBD2
CDR3aa: CASSLVAGGPRKTQYF
CDR3nt: TGTGCCAGCAGCTTAGTGGCGGGAGGACCGCGAAAGACCCAGTACTTC

abundance: NA
v_gene: TRBV20-1
j_gene: TRBJ2-7
d_gene: TRBD1
CDR3aa: CSARGDRGRWVYEQYF
CDR3nt: TGCAGTGCTAGAGGGGACAGGGGGCGGTGGGTCTACGAGCAGTACTTC

abundance: NA
v_gene: TRBV7-2
j_gene: TRBJ1-2
d_gene: NA
CDR3aa: CASSPRTRMQNGYTF
CDR3nt: TGTGCCAGCAGCCCAAGGACAAGAATGCAGAATGGCTACACCTTC

abundance: NA
v_gene: TRBV20-1
j_gene: TRBJ1-5
d_gene: TRBD1
CDR3aa: CSARDPAGGISQPQHF
CDR3nt: TGCAGTGCTAGAGATCCCGCAGGGGGCATCAGCCAGCCCCAGCATTTT

abundance: NA
v_gene: TRBV2
j_gene: TRBJ1-5
d_gene: TRBD1
CDR3aa: CASRDPRVGQGPSKPQHF
CDR3nt: TGTGCCAGCAGAGACCCCCGGGTTGGACAGGGGCCCTCTAAGCCCCAGCATTTT

abundance: NA
v_gene: TRBV6-5
j_gene: TRBJ2-2
d_gene: NA
CDR3aa: CASTSNTGELFF
CDR3nt: TGTGCCAGCACCTCAAACACCGGGGAGCTGTTTTTT

abundance: few
v_gene: TRBV29-1
j_gene: TRBJ2-1
d_gene: TRBD2
CDR3aa: CSAELAGVASYNEQFF
CDR3nt: TGCAGCGCAGAACTAGCGGGAGTAGCCAGTTACAATGAGCAGTTCTTC

abundance: NA
v_gene: TRBV7-9
j_gene: TRBJ2-1
d_gene: NA
CDR3aa: CASSLRFGRDQVGYNEQFF
CDR3nt: TGTGCCAGCAGCTTACGTTTCGGCCGGGACCAGGTGGGCTACAATGAGCAGTTCTTC

abundance: NA
v_gene: TRBV4-1
j_gene: TRBJ2-2
d_gene: TRBD1
CDR3aa: CASSRTGGPGELFF
CDR3nt: TGCGCCAGCAGCAGGACAGGGGGTCCCGGGGAGCTGTTTTTT

abundance: NA
v_gene: TRBV29-1
j_gene: TRBJ2-7
d_gene: TRBD1
CDR3aa: CSVALPGQGYEQYF
CDR3nt: TGCAGCGTTGCCCTCCCGGGACAGGGGTACGAGCAGTACTTC

abundance: NA
v_gene: TRBV4-1
j_gene: TRBJ2-7
d_gene: NA
CDR3aa: CASSQPTASYEQYF
CDR3nt: TGCGCCAGCAGCCAACCGACCGCTTCCTACGAGCAGTACTTC

abundance: NA
v_gene: TRBV13
j_gene: TRBJ2-7
d_gene: NA
CDR3aa: CASSSLGRGRAIYEQYF
CDR3nt: TGTGCCAGCAGTTCCCTTGGAAGGGGGAGGGCCATCTACGAGCAGTACTTC

abundance: NA
v_gene: TRBV2
j_gene: TRBJ1-1
d_gene: TRBD1
CDR3aa: CASSVGQGASEAFF
CDR3nt: TGTGCCAGCAGTGTAGGACAGGGGGCGTCCGAAGCTTTCTTT

abundance: NA
v_gene: TRBV5-6
j_gene: TRBJ2-4
d_gene: NA
CDR3aa: CASSPFWEQNIQYF
CDR3nt: TGTGCCAGCAGCCCCTTTTGGGAGCAAAACATTCAGTACTTC

abundance: once
v_gene: TRBV2
j_gene: TRBJ2-1
d_gene: TRBD2
CDR3aa: CASRRTSGGTDEQFF
CDR3nt: TGTGCCAGCAGACGCACTAGCGGGGGTACGGATGAGCAGTTCTTC

abundance: NA
v_gene: TRBV5-5
j_gene: TRBJ2-7
d_gene: NA
CDR3aa: CASRTGVGDQYEQYF
CDR3nt: TGTGCCAGCAGGACGGGAGTAGGGGACCAATACGAGCAGTACTTC

abundance: NA
v_gene: TRBV14
j_gene: TRBJ2-6
d_gene: NA
CDR3aa: CASSQIRAGPSSGANVLTF
CDR3nt: TGTGCCAGCAGCCAGATACGAGCAGGGCCGAGCTCTGGGGCCAACGTCCTGACTTTC